A single sample is the source of the 28 T cell receptor beta chains below, sequenced in a study of blood T cell repertoires in COVID-19. Sequencing used immunoSEQ multiplex PCR; TCRdb keeps in-frame clones, though not all of them. The sample records approximately 500,000 clones, 85% to 90% being singletons. Material for sequencing was peripheral blood. Source of these receptors: a woman in her forties or fifties with COVID-19, enrolled during active disease.

The genes are TRBV5-6 and TRBJ2-2, with TRBD2 as a possible D gene (6 bases). With 1 base removed from V and 1 base from J, the gap between germline ends came to 17 bases. Germline assignment: CDR1 SGHDT and CDR2 YYEEEE. The CDR3 extends over 18 amino acids. The CDR3 region has the DNA TGTGCCAGCAGCTTGCCCCGTACGTGGGGGGAGAACACCGGGGAGCTGTTTTTT. Amino acid sequence: CASSLPRTWGENTGELFF.

The V call is TRBV5-1, the J call TRBJ1-2, with D uncertain. Germline loops: CDR1 SGHRS, CDR2 YFSETQ. The ends were cut back, 0 bases at V and 4 bases at J, with 19 bases in the middle. This CDR3 is built from 17 residues. In nucleotides, the CDR3 is TGCGCCAGCAGCTTGGAGGAGCGTCAAGGATACTTCTATGGCTACACCTTC. This translates into CASSLEERQGYFYGYTF.

The V call is TRBV19, the J call TRBJ2-3; D is unresolved. The germline CDR1 and CDR2 sequences are LNHDA and SQIVND (reference sequence). Trimming removed 5 bases from V and 5 bases from J, with 5 bases in between. The CDR3 runs 11 residues. The DNA of the CDR3 is TGTGCCAGTAGTGGAGTAGATACGCAGTATTTT. Translating gives CASSGVDTQYF.

The rearrangement uses TRBV5-5 and TRBJ2-7; possible D gene TRBD2, 5 bases. The germline V gene has CDR1 SGHKS and CDR2 YYEKEE (reference sequence). V lost 1 base and J lost 2, with 13 bases in between. CDR3 length equals 15 residues. CDR3 nucleotide sequence: TGTGCCAGCAGCTTGTATTCGGGGATCCCCTACGAGCAGTACTTC. It is translated as CASSLYSGIPYEQYF. Using reference TRBV5-5 and TRBJ2-7 for the parts outside the CDR3, the full variable domain is DAGVTQSPTHLIKTRGQQVTLRCSPISGHKSVSWYQQVLGQGPQFIFQYYEKEERGRGNFPDRFSARQFPNYSSELNVNALLLGDSALYLCASSLYSGIPYEQYFGPGTRLTVT.

The V call is TRBV11-3, the J call TRBJ1-2, with TRBD1 identical over 8 bases. V shed 5 bases, J shed 6 bases, and the junction held 5 bases outside the gene matches. The CDR3 consists of 13 residues. Germline V gene lookup returns CDR1 SGHNT and CDR2 YENEEA. The CDR3 sequence: CASSTPTGDGYTF. Here the CDR3 DNA reads TGTGCCAGCAGCACTCCGACAGGGGATGGCTACACCTTC.

CDR3 in DNA: TGTGCCAGCAGCTCCCCCCTCGGGGGACAAGAGACCCAGTACTTC. Protein: CASSSPLGGQETQYF. J is TRBJ2-5 and V is TRBV7-9, with D perhaps matching TRBD2 (6 bases). The germline CDR1 and CDR2 sequences are SEHNR and FQNEAQ (reference sequence). The V and J ends lost 4 bases and 2 bases respectively, with 14 bases between them. The CDR3 spans 15 residues.

The rearrangement joins TRBV11-2 to TRBJ1-3; tentative D call: TRBD1 (6 bases). Trimming shortened V by 1 base and J by 0 bases, and 10 bases separated the two germline ends. Germline V gives CDR1 SGHAT, CDR2 FQNNGV. The CDR3 has 16 residues. The CDR3 DNA reads as TGTGCCAGCAGCTTAGCAGGGGTCGTCTCTGGAAACACCATATATTTT. Residues: CASSLAGVVSGNTIYF. The variable domain in full, completed from reference TRBV11-2 and TRBJ1-3, reads EAGVAQSPRYKIIEKRQSVAFWCNPISGHATLYWYQQILGQGPKLLIQFQNNGVVDDSQLPKDRFSAERLKGVDSTLKIQPAKLEDSAVYLCASSLAGVVSGNTIYFGEGSWLTVV.

This clone was counted only a few times. The V gene is TRBV3-1 (or the pseudogene TRBV3-2), the J gene TRBJ1-1; D is unclear. V was cut by 7 bases and J by 6 bases, with 24 bases left in between. The germline V gene encodes CDR1 LGHDT and CDR2 YNNKEL (reference sequence). The CDR3 has 16 residues. Here the CDR3 DNA reads TGTGCCAGCACCCCAAAGGTCGGGTGGGTTAAATCTGAAGCTTTCTTT. Its translation: CASTPKVGWVKSEAFF.

This clone was observed once. The chain carries TRBV24-1 and TRBJ1-1; TRBD1 matches at 8 bases. Trimming cost V 10 bases and J 4 bases; bases outside gene matches: 4. Germline-derived CDR1 and CDR2 are KGHDR and SFDVKD. The CDR3 is 12 residues long. The chain's CDR3 is CATGQGGTEAFF. The CDR3 DNA follows: TGTGCCACTGGACAGGGAGGCACTGAAGCTTTCTTT.

V usage is TRBV6-1 and J usage is TRBJ1-4, with unresolved D. In germline, CDR1 is MNHNS, CDR2 SASEGT. This CDR3 is 15 amino acids long. Trimming cost V 2 bases and J 6 bases, with 13 bases left between them. The CDR3 protein is CASSESPRGHEKLFF. The CDR3 region has the DNA TGTGCCAGCAGTGAATCGCCCAGAGGGCATGAAAAACTGTTTTTT.

V is TRBV30 and J is TRBJ2-1, with 8 bases aligning to TRBD1. V was pared by 5 bases and J by 5 bases, with 5 bases of the junction left unmatched. The germline gives CDR1 GTSNPN, CDR2 SVGIG (reference sequence). This CDR3 comprises 13 residues. The CDR3: CAWAGTGNNEQFF. CDR3 bases: TGTGCCTGGGCCGGGACAGGCAACAATGAGCAGTTCTTC.

This chain connects TRBV6-2 or TRBV6-3 to TRBJ1-1; the D is unclear. V lost 2 bases and J 8 bases, leaving 9 bases between the germline ends. Germline CDR1 is MNHEY and CDR2 is SVGEGT. This CDR3 is 12 amino acids long. The CDR3 DNA is TGTGCCAGCAGTTACGAGGGCAGGGAAGCTTTCTTT. Residues: CASSYEGREAFF.

V is TRBV27 and J is TRBJ2-3; TRBD2 might be the D (6 bases). Trimming stripped 9 bases from V and 5 bases from J, with 15 bases between. The CDR3 spans 13 residues. Germline V gene sequence: CDR1 MNHEY, CDR2 SMNVEV (reference sequence). CDR3 nucleotide sequence: TGTGCCAGTCGGACGGGAGTTGGAGATACGCAGTATTTT. Encoded protein: CASRTGVGDTQYF.

J is TRBJ1-2 and V is TRBV19; 7 nucleotides align to TRBD1. This CDR3 has 15 residues. Germline trimming cut 7 bases from V and 4 bases from J; bases unmatched to any gene: 12. Germline CDR1 is LNHDA and CDR2 is SQIVND (reference sequence). The CDR3 region has the DNA TGTGCCAGTAATGACAGGGCCTATTCTTTCTATGGCTACACCTTC. Residues: CASNDRAYSFYGYTF. Based on the CDR3 plus reference TRBV19 and TRBJ1-2, the full variable domain is DGGITQSPKYLFRKEGQNVTLSCEQNLNHDAMYWYRQDPGQGLRLIYYSQIVNDFQKGDIAEGYSVSREKKESFPLTVTSAQKNPTAFYLCASNDRAYSFYGYTFGSGTRLTVV.

The J gene is TRBJ1-2, the V gene TRBV27; 9 nucleotides line up with TRBD1. Germline CDR1 is MNHEY and CDR2 is SMNVEV (reference sequence). The CDR3 is 15 residues long. V trimming: 5 bases; J trimming: 5 bases; junction bases outside the gene matches: 9. Written as DNA, the CDR3 is TGTGCCAGCAGTCTGACAGGGGGATGGCCTTATGGCTACACCTTC. Its translation is CASSLTGGWPYGYTF.

Comments on this clone: The identical CDR3 is also encoded by other nucleotide sequences in the sample. The chain carries TRBV3-1 (or the pseudogene TRBV3-2) and TRBJ1-1; 8 bases match TRBD1. CDR3 length: 14 amino acids. The V and J ends lost 3 bases and 3 bases, in that order; junction bases with no gene match: 3. Germline CDR1 LGHDT, CDR2 YNNKEL (reference sequence). This CDR3 reads CASSHLTGDTEAFF. DNA of the CDR3: TGTGCCAGCAGCCATCTGACAGGGGACACTGAAGCTTTCTTT.

The chain recombines TRBV27 with TRBJ1-5, with D unclear. Germline values: CDR1 MNHEY, CDR2 SMNVEV (reference sequence). This CDR3 has 14 residues. Trimming took off 5 bases at V and 1 base at J, with 9 bases between the two ends. The CDR3 bases are TGTGCCAGCAGTGCAGGTGAAAGCAATCAGCCCCAGCATTTT. Its translation is CASSAGESNQPQHF.

The rearrangement joins TRBV30 to TRBJ1-1; D may be TRBD1 (6 bases). The germline V gene has CDR1 GTSNPN and CDR2 SVGIG (reference sequence). Trimming shortened V by 2 bases and J by 5 bases, and 18 bases separated the two germline ends. The CDR3 runs to 15 residues. Written as DNA, the CDR3 is TGTGCCTGGAGTAGCGATACAGGGAATCCGACTGAAGCTTTCTTT. Its protein is CAWSSDTGNPTEAFF.

This clone was picked up one time. The chain uses TRBV7-9 and TRBJ1-2; D perhaps matches TRBD1 (6 bases). V lost 5 bases and J 8 bases, leaving 15 bases between the germline ends. CDR1 is SEHNR and CDR2 is FQNEAQ in the germline V gene (reference sequence). This CDR3 comprises 13 residues. CDR3 protein: CASSPQGRAGYTF. The CDR3 DNA sequence: TGTGCCAGCAGCCCGCAGGGGAGGGCGGGCTACACCTTC.

The chain carries TRBV5-1 and TRBJ2-3, with 8 positions matching TRBD2. Germline-derived CDR1 and CDR2 are SGHRS and YFSETQ. This CDR3 is 15 amino acids long. With 6 bases clipped from V and 5 bases from J, the junction kept 11 bases outside the gene matches. CDR3 sequence (DNA): TGCGCCAGCATTCGGGGGGGAGGTCGGAGAGATACGCAGTATTTT. Translated: CASIRGGGRRDTQYF.

The chain recombines TRBV5-1 with TRBJ1-2, with TRBD1 identical over 9 bases. The germline gives CDR1 SGHRS, CDR2 YFSETQ. V trimming: 9 bases; J trimming: 0 bases; junction bases outside the gene matches: 9. This CDR3 spans 15 amino acids. The chain's CDR3 is CATGPGTGPNYGYTF. CDR3 nucleotide sequence: TGCGCCACCGGTCCCGGGACAGGGCCTAACTATGGCTACACCTTC.

This chain uses TRBV6-1 with TRBJ2-3, with D tentatively TRBD1 (6 bases). This CDR3 is 16 amino acids long. V lost 1 base, J lost 3 bases, and 14 bases lay in between. Germline V gene sequence: CDR1 MNHNS, CDR2 SASEGT. CDR3: CASSEGWGQGTDTQYF. CDR3 in DNA: TGTGCCAGCAGTGAAGGATGGGGCCAGGGGACAGATACGCAGTATTTT.

This chain uses TRBV28 with TRBJ1-5, with D hard to call. Germline lookup yields CDR1 MDHEN and CDR2 SYDVKM. Trimming pared 5 bases from V and 3 bases from J, leaving 11 bases between. The CDR3 is 14 residues long. The CDR3 DNA reads as TGTGCCAGCAGTGTCGGACTTTCCAATCAGCCCCAGCATTTT. This translates into CASSVGLSNQPQHF.

The chain links TRBV5-1 to TRBJ2-2, with 9 bases lining up with TRBD1. CDR1 SGHRS and CDR2 YFSETQ come from the germline V gene. This CDR3 has 17 amino acids. J gave up 5 bases and V 2 bases, and 10 bases lay outside the gene matches. CDR3 sequence reads: CASSFFGDRAGTGELFF. As DNA, the CDR3 is TGCGCCAGCAGCTTCTTTGGGGACAGGGCAGGAACCGGGGAGCTGTTTTTT.

This clone was counted once. This sequence joins TRBV24-1 and TRBJ1-1; D gene unclear. Germline assignment: CDR1 KGHDR and CDR2 SFDVKD. The CDR3 covers 13 residues. Trimming took off 6 bases at V and 4 bases at J, with 11 bases between the two ends. The DNA for the CDR3 is TGTGCCACCAGTTTGGGCACCCGCACTGAAGCTTTCTTT. This translates into CATSLGTRTEAFF.

The chain carries TRBV14 and TRBJ2-2, with 7 bases aligning to TRBD2. The CDR3 loop spans 15 amino acids. The germline V gene encodes CDR1 SGHDN and CDR2 FVKESK. The V gene end was trimmed by 4 bases and the J gene end by 4 bases; junction bases not matched to a gene: 6. As DNA, the CDR3 is TGTGCCAGCAGCCGCTGGGGGGGGTCCACCGGGGAGCTGTTTTTT. Translating gives CASSRWGGSTGELFF.

This clone was seen just once. The chain employs TRBV18 and TRBJ1-2, with D hard to call. Trimming removed 4 bases from V and 8 bases from J, with 20 bases in between. The CDR3 has 15 amino acids. Germline CDR1 KGHSH, CDR2 LQKENI. The CDR3 loop reads CASSQSAAGRRGYTF. The DNA for the CDR3 is TGTGCCAGCTCACAATCCGCAGCAGGTCGAAGAGGCTACACCTTC.

J is TRBJ2-3 and V is TRBV7-3, with 9 bases that match TRBD2. Looked up from germline, CDR1 is SGHTA and CDR2 is FQGTGA. The CDR3 has 18 residues. Germline trimming cut 5 bases from V and 2 bases from J; bases unmatched to any gene: 14. The CDR3 DNA is TGTGCCAGCAGCCGACATTACTCTTTAGCGGGGGACACAGATACGCAGTATTTT. Its protein is CASSRHYSLAGDTDTQYF.